These 2 T cell receptor beta chains were all obtained from the same sample, sequenced in a study of cytomegalovirus exposure and HLA in healthy donors. Here immunoSEQ multiplex PCR was the method, and the copy in TCRdb shows in-frame clones only, minus some. The data contain just over 80,000 clones, about 95% of them singletons. Material for sequencing was PBMCs. The receptors come from a woman younger than 35 in good health and CMV-seronegative.

This clone came up a few times. This chain connects TRBV7-9 to TRBJ2-2, with TRBD1 matching over 12 bases. CDR1 and CDR2 (germline): SEHNR, FQNEAQ (reference sequence). This CDR3 region has 16 residues. V lost 5 bases, J lost 2 bases, and 3 bases stayed unmatched. CDR3 loop: CASSPGTGGNTGELFF. For the CDR3, the DNA is TGTGCCAGCAGCCCCGGGACAGGGGGCAACACCGGGGAGCTGTTTTTT. Using reference TRBV7-9 and TRBJ2-2 for the parts outside the CDR3, the full variable domain is DTGVSQNPRHKITKRGQNVTFRCDPISEHNRLYWYRQTLGQGPEFLTYFQNEAQLEKSRLLSDRFSAERPKGSFSTLEIQRTEQGDSAMYLCASSPGTGGNTGELFFGEGSRLTVL.

Details on this clone: The DNA is left out, because the CDR3 cannot be placed on it with certainty; the CDR3 is given as TCRdb lists it. The chain joins TRBV4-2 to TRBJ1-1; whether TRBD1, the table's D call, matches the DNA was not checked. The CDR3 is 13 amino acids in total, end residues counted. Germline CDR1 is LGHNA and CDR2 is YNFKEQ. CDR3 amino acids: CASSQDFGTGTFF.